The clone carrying this TCR beta chain was seen a handful of times. Germline V lookup: CDR1 MNHNS, CDR2 SASEGT. V dropped 1 base and J dropped 7 bases, with 14 bases sitting between them. The CDR3 is 14 residues long. This sample was taken from a study of blood T cell repertoires in COVID-19. Per the study methods: Cell counts per sample came from amplifying reference gene primers. The data were produced by immunoSEQ multiplex PCR, yet TCRdb's version contains in-frame clones alone and is incomplete. D and trimming were read from the DNA, whereas the V and J calls and clone size are those reported in that table. The table lists more than 150,000 clones, around 86% of them singletons.

This TCR was sampled from a woman aged 35 to 49 with acute or convalescent COVID-19. J is TRBJ2-7 and V is TRBV6-1; TRBD1 is a possible D gene (5 bases). The material sequenced was peripheral blood. For the CDR3, the DNA is TGTGCCAGCAGTGAAGAGCAGGGTTGGGGAGAGCAGTACTTC. Amino acid sequence: CASSEEQGWGEQYF.